A selection of T cell receptor beta chains follows, all from one sample in a study of cytomegalovirus exposure and HLA in healthy donors. Measured with immunoSEQ multiplex PCR; TCRdb has only the in-frame clones, and not every one. Here the sample spans about 140,000 clones, under 70% being singletons. Sequencing used PBMCs. The receptors were sampled from a man aged 25 to 45 in good health and CMV-seropositive. Both conserved end residues are part of each CDR3. The order of the fields is V gene, D gene, CDR3 length, clone size, J gene, CDR3 DNA, CDR3 protein. D genes are given only for firm matches. Size is omitted from some rows. Given values are once, few, many or a class for expanded clones.

V gene: TRBV19; D gene: NA; CDR3 length: 14; clone size: NA; J gene: TRBJ1-5; CDR3 DNA: TGTGCCAGTAGTGAAGACAATAGCAATCAGCCCCAGCATTTT; CDR3 protein: CASSEDNSNQPQHF
V gene: TRBV4-1; D gene: TRBD2; CDR3 length: 16; clone size: NA; J gene: TRBJ2-7; CDR3 DNA: TGCGCCAGCAGCCAAGAACCCGGGACTAGTACTAACGAGCAGTACTTC; CDR3 protein: CASSQEPGTSTNEQYF
V gene: TRBV5-1; D gene: NA; CDR3 length: 14; clone size: once; J gene: TRBJ1-3; CDR3 DNA: TGCGCCAGCAGCACAGGGACACCTGGAAACACCATATATTTT; CDR3 protein: CASSTGTPGNTIYF
V gene: TRBV7-2; D gene: TRBD1; CDR3 length: 12; clone size: NA; J gene: TRBJ2-7; CDR3 DNA: TGTGCCAGCAGCTTTGACAGGGGCGAGCAGTACTTC; CDR3 protein: CASSFDRGEQYF
V gene: TRBV6-1; D gene: NA; CDR3 length: 14; clone size: few; J gene: TRBJ2-3; CDR3 DNA: TGTGCCAGCAGTGAAGGAGGAACCACAGATACGCAGTATTTT; CDR3 protein: CASSEGGTTDTQYF
V gene: TRBV18; D gene: NA; CDR3 length: 14; clone size: NA; J gene: TRBJ2-3; CDR3 DNA: TGTGCCAGCTCCACGGGGGAGGGCACAGATACGCAGTATTTT; CDR3 protein: CASSTGEGTDTQYF
V gene: TRBV5-1; D gene: NA; CDR3 length: 14; clone size: few; J gene: TRBJ1-2; CDR3 DNA: TGCGCCAGCAGCTTGGCCGAGGGAGCATATGGCTACACCTTC; CDR3 protein: CASSLAEGAYGYTF
V gene: TRBV6-1; D gene: TRBD1; CDR3 length: 15; clone size: few; J gene: TRBJ1-3; CDR3 DNA: TGTGCCAGCAGTACAGGGGGCGCGGGCGGAAACACCATATATTTT; CDR3 protein: CASSTGGAGGNTIYF
V gene: TRBV30; D gene: NA; CDR3 length: 13; clone size: once; J gene: TRBJ2-5; CDR3 DNA: TGTGCCTGGAGTGGCCAGGCCCAAGAGACCCAGTACTTC; CDR3 protein: CAWSGQAQETQYF
V gene: TRBV6-6; D gene: TRBD1; CDR3 length: 15; clone size: NA; J gene: TRBJ1-3; CDR3 DNA: TGTGCCAGCAGCCAAACAGGGGGCTCTGGAAACACCATATATTTT; CDR3 protein: CASSQTGGSGNTIYF
V gene: TRBV7-9; D gene: TRBD2; CDR3 length: 17; clone size: NA; J gene: TRBJ2-2; CDR3 DNA: TGTGCCAGCAGTTGGGCACTAGCGCGGGAGAGGAGCGGGGAGCTGTTTTTT; CDR3 protein: CASSWALARERSGELFF
V gene: TRBV5-4; D gene: TRBD1; CDR3 length: 16; clone size: NA; J gene: TRBJ2-7; CDR3 DNA: TGTGCCAGCAGCTTAGGACAGGGGGCAATGGCCTACGAGCAGTACTTC; CDR3 protein: CASSLGQGAMAYEQYF
V gene: TRBV11-2; D gene: NA; CDR3 length: 12; clone size: few; J gene: TRBJ1-1; CDR3 DNA: TGTGCCAGCAGCCCGGGGAACACTGAAGCTTTCTTT; CDR3 protein: CASSPGNTEAFF
V gene: TRBV2; D gene: NA; CDR3 length: 15; clone size: NA; J gene: TRBJ2-1; CDR3 DNA: TGTGCCAGCAGTTTGGACATAACCACCTACAATGAGCAGTTCTTC; CDR3 protein: CASSLDITTYNEQFF
V gene: TRBV5-1; D gene: TRBD2; CDR3 length: 15; clone size: NA; J gene: TRBJ2-7; CDR3 DNA: TGCGCCAGCAGCTTCAGCGGGGGTTTTAGCTACGAGCAGTACTTC; CDR3 protein: CASSFSGGFSYEQYF
V gene: TRBV7-9; D gene: NA; CDR3 length: 16; clone size: NA; J gene: TRBJ2-3; CDR3 DNA: TGTGCCAGCAGCTTAAGGGGGGGTATAAGGGCAGATACGCAGTATTTT; CDR3 protein: CASSLRGGIRADTQYF
V gene: TRBV28; D gene: NA; CDR3 length: 12; clone size: NA; J gene: TRBJ2-3; CDR3 DNA: TGTGCCAGCAGTTTCTCTACCCGGGCGCAGTATTTT; CDR3 protein: CASSFSTRAQYF
V gene: TRBV6-1; D gene: NA; CDR3 length: 14; clone size: NA; J gene: TRBJ1-5; CDR3 DNA: TGTGCCAGTGTGGACAGCGCTAGAAATCAGCCCCAGCATTTT; CDR3 protein: CASVDSARNQPQHF
V gene: TRBV6-5; D gene: TRBD1; CDR3 length: 16; clone size: once; J gene: TRBJ2-5; CDR3 DNA: TGTGTCAGCAGTTACAGGGGGCGTACCTCCCAAGAGACCCAGTACTTC; CDR3 protein: CVSSYRGRTSQETQYF
V gene: TRBV6-5; D gene: TRBD1; CDR3 length: 14; clone size: NA; J gene: TRBJ2-7; CDR3 DNA: TGTGCCAGCAGACAGGGACAGATGAACTACGAGCAGTACTTC; CDR3 protein: CASRQGQMNYEQYF
V gene: TRBV2; D gene: TRBD1; CDR3 length: 15; clone size: NA; J gene: TRBJ1-4; CDR3 DNA: TGTGCCAGCAGTTCCCAGGGGGCCATGAATGAAAAACTGTTTTTT; CDR3 protein: CASSSQGAMNEKLFF
V gene: TRBV4-1; D gene: TRBD2; CDR3 length: 15; clone size: NA; J gene: TRBJ2-7; CDR3 DNA: TGCGCCAGCAGCCAAGATAGGGGACTAATGTCCGAGCAGTACTTC; CDR3 protein: CASSQDRGLMSEQYF
V gene: TRBV28; D gene: NA; CDR3 length: 15; clone size: NA; J gene: TRBJ1-6; CDR3 DNA: TGTGCCAGCAGTTTCTCACAGGGAACGTCTTCACCCCTCCACTTT; CDR3 protein: CASSFSQGTSSPLHF
V gene: TRBV30; D gene: TRBD2; CDR3 length: 17; clone size: NA; J gene: TRBJ2-3; CDR3 DNA: TGTGCCTGGAGTAGTTGGACTAGCGGGGCTAGCACAGATACGCAGTATTTT; CDR3 protein: CAWSSWTSGASTDTQYF
V gene: TRBV30; D gene: TRBD2; CDR3 length: 13; clone size: few; J gene: TRBJ2-4; CDR3 DNA: TGTGCCCGGAGGGCTAGCGGTGAAAACATTCAGTACTTC; CDR3 protein: CARRASGENIQYF
V gene: TRBV9; D gene: TRBD2; CDR3 length: 14; clone size: NA; J gene: TRBJ2-7; CDR3 DNA: TGTGCCAGCAGCCAACTAGCGGGAGGGGACGAGCAGTACTTC; CDR3 protein: CASSQLAGGDEQYF
V gene: TRBV7-9; D gene: NA; CDR3 length: 11; clone size: NA; J gene: TRBJ1-4; CDR3 DNA: TGTGCCGCCGGGTGGGATGAAAAACTGTTTTTT; CDR3 protein: CAAGWDEKLFF
V gene: TRBV21-1; D gene: NA; CDR3 length: 16; clone size: NA; J gene: TRBJ1-3; CDR3 DNA: TGTGCCAGCAGCAAAGCAGGACAGGGTGAGGGAAACACCATATATTTT; CDR3 protein: CASSKAGQGEGNTIYF
V gene: TRBV27; D gene: NA; CDR3 length: 14; clone size: NA; J gene: TRBJ1-2; CDR3 DNA: TGTGCCAGCAGCTATAGGGGGTTAAACTATGGCTACACCTTC; CDR3 protein: CASSYRGLNYGYTF
V gene: TRBV6-4; D gene: NA; CDR3 length: 13; clone size: NA; J gene: TRBJ1-5; CDR3 DNA: TGTGCCAGCAGTGAACAGGTTGGTCAGCCCCAGCATTTT; CDR3 protein: CASSEQVGQPQHF
V gene: TRBV7-9; D gene: NA; CDR3 length: 15; clone size: NA; J gene: TRBJ1-6; CDR3 DNA: TGTGCCAGCAGCTTACAGGGGTCCAGGGATTCACCCCTCCACTTT; CDR3 protein: CASSLQGSRDSPLHF
V gene: TRBV4-1; D gene: NA; CDR3 length: 13; clone size: NA; J gene: TRBJ2-2; CDR3 DNA: TGCGCCAGCAGCCCGGCGGTCACCGGGGAGCTGTTTTTT; CDR3 protein: CASSPAVTGELFF
V gene: TRBV6-6; D gene: NA; CDR3 length: 15; clone size: few; J gene: TRBJ1-2; CDR3 DNA: TGTGCCAGCAGTTACTCTGGCAGGGAGGCCTATGGCTACACCTTC; CDR3 protein: CASSYSGREAYGYTF
V gene: TRBV19; D gene: NA; CDR3 length: 15; clone size: NA; J gene: TRBJ2-1; CDR3 DNA: TGTGCCAGTAGTATAATGGGGAGCTCCTACAATGAGCAGTTCTTC; CDR3 protein: CASSIMGSSYNEQFF
V gene: TRBV29-1; D gene: TRBD2; CDR3 length: 13; clone size: NA; J gene: TRBJ2-7; CDR3 DNA: TGCAGCGTTGAGGGAGGGCAGGGCTACGAGCAGTACTTC; CDR3 protein: CSVEGGQGYEQYF
V gene: TRBV4-2; D gene: NA; CDR3 length: 17; clone size: few; J gene: TRBJ1-2; CDR3 DNA: TGTGCCAGCAGCCAAGTACCGTCCGGGACAACCCCCTATGGCTACACCTTC; CDR3 protein: CASSQVPSGTTPYGYTF
V gene: TRBV6-1; D gene: NA; CDR3 length: 17; clone size: NA; J gene: TRBJ1-5; CDR3 DNA: TGTGCCAGCAGTGAAGCGCTTGGGCAGGATAGCAATCAGCCCCAGCATTTT; CDR3 protein: CASSEALGQDSNQPQHF
V gene: TRBV10-1; D gene: TRBD2; CDR3 length: 16; clone size: NA; J gene: TRBJ2-7; CDR3 DNA: TGCGCCAGCAGTGATGTGGCTAGCGGAGCGAGGAACGAGCAGTACTTC; CDR3 protein: CASSDVASGARNEQYF
V gene: TRBV29-1; D gene: NA; CDR3 length: 14; clone size: few; J gene: TRBJ1-2; CDR3 DNA: TGCAGCGTTAGAGGATCCGCCCAGGGGTATGGCTACACCTTC; CDR3 protein: CSVRGSAQGYGYTF
V gene: TRBV28; D gene: TRBD1; CDR3 length: 13; clone size: NA; J gene: TRBJ1-2; CDR3 DNA: TGTGCCAGCAGTCTCCGACAGGGCTATGGCTACACCTTC; CDR3 protein: CASSLRQGYGYTF
V gene: TRBV5-6; D gene: NA; CDR3 length: 13; clone size: NA; J gene: TRBJ1-5; CDR3 DNA: TGTGCCAGCAGCTTCAGGGAAGGCCAGCCCCAGCATTTT; CDR3 protein: CASSFREGQPQHF
V gene: TRBV4-1; D gene: NA; CDR3 length: 16; clone size: NA; J gene: TRBJ1-5; CDR3 DNA: TGCGCCAGCAGCCCCGTCGGGGGAGGCTATGATCAGCCCCAGCATTTT; CDR3 protein: CASSPVGGGYDQPQHF
V gene: TRBV5-4; D gene: TRBD1; CDR3 length: 12; clone size: NA; J gene: TRBJ2-1; CDR3 DNA: TGTGCCAGCAGCTTGGGACAGGGAACGCGGTTCTTC; CDR3 protein: CASSLGQGTRFF
V gene: TRBV28; D gene: NA; CDR3 length: 15; clone size: once; J gene: TRBJ1-1; CDR3 DNA: TGTGCCACCCGTCACGCAGAAACAGGGAACACTGAAGCTTTCTTT; CDR3 protein: CATRHAETGNTEAFF
V gene: TRBV7-9; D gene: TRBD2; CDR3 length: 13; clone size: once; J gene: TRBJ2-3; CDR3 DNA: TGTGCCATCGGGGGGGGGCTCACAGATACGCAGTATTTT; CDR3 protein: CAIGGGLTDTQYF